Listed here is a single T cell receptor (beta chain). This entry comes from a study of CD8 T cells in Susac syndrome. RNA in amounts of about 0.5 to 1 ug was reverse transcribed with random hexamers. A multiplex approach, immunoSEQ multiplex PCR, amplified TCR beta CDR3 across 54 Vbeta and 13 Jbeta. TCRdb redid the calling of the immunoSEQ multiplex PCR reads with MiXCR, one entry per CDR3 protein. This table holds a few hundred thousand distinct CDR3 sequences, roughly 85% found once. Material for sequencing was CD8+ T cells from PBMCs. The receptor was derived from a human donor with multiple sclerosis.

CDR3 nucleotide sequence: TGTGCCTCCGGACCCGACAGGGGGACCGCTAACTATGGCTACACCTTC. Translating gives CASGPDRGTANYGYTF. The chain joins TRBV19 to TRBJ1-2, with TRBD1 matching over 9 bases. V lost 11 bases to trimming and J lost 0 bases; unmatched junction nucleotides: 13. CDR1 and CDR2 (germline): LNHDA, SQIVND (reference sequence). The length of the CDR3 is 16 residues.